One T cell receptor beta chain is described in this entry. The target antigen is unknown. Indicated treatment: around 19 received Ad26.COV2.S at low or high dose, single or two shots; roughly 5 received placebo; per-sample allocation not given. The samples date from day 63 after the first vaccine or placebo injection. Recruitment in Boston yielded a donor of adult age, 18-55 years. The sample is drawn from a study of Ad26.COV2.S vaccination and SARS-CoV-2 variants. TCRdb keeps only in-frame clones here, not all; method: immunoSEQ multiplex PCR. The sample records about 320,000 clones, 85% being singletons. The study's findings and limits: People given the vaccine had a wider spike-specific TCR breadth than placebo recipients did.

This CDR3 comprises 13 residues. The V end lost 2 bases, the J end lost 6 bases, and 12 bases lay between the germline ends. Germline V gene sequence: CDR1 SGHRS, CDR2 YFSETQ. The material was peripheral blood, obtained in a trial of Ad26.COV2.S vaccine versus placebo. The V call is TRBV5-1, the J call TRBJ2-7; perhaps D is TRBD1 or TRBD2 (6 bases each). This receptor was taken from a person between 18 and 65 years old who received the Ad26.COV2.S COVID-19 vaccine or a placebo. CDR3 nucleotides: TGCGCCAGCAGCTTACTGGGGGGCGGCGAGCAGTACTTC. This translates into CASSLLGGGEQYF.